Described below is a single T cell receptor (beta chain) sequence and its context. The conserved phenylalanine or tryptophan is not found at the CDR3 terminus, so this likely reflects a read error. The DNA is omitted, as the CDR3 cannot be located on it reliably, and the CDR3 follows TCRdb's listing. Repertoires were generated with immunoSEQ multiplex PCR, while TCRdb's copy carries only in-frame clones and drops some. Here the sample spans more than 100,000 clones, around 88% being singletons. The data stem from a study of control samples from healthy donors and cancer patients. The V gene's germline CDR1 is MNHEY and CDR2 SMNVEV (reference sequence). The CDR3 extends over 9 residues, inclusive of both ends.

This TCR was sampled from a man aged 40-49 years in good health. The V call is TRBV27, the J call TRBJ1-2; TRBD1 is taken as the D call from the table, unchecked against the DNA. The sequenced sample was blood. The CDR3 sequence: CASRRNRDS.